Presented here are 30 T cell receptor beta chains from one specimen sequenced in a study of T cells in Graves' hyperthyroidism and ophthalmopathy (dated by TCRdb to between 2019 and 2020). Library generation was performed with multiplex PCR. Data came from an Illumina HiSeq 2000. The TCR beta CDR3 regions were amplified from the RNA transcripts. The first round of RT-PCR for the TCR CDR3 was performed with the HTBI primer set and the Qiagen OneStep RT-PCR kit. TCRdb reprocessed the public reads (quality trimming at Q25 with fastp, clone calling with MiXCR) and kept in-frame beta chains. For every CDR3 protein sequence, its rows merge into one entry that carries the most common genes and DNA. A total of 750,000 to 950,000 distinct CDR3 sequences appear in this sample, more than 30% of them only once. The top ten hold 8% to 9% of the sample. Material: blood. The receptors were gathered from a young man with Graves' hyperthyroidism.

The V gene is TRBV5-1, the J gene TRBJ1-5, with D possibly being TRBD1 (6 bases). Trimming shortened V by 0 bases and J by 4 bases, and 17 bases separated the two germline ends. Germline-derived CDR1 and CDR2 are SGHRS and YFSETQ. This CDR3 region has 17 residues. The CDR3 sequence: CASSLGSSSQGNQPQHF. The CDR3 region has the DNA TGCGCCAGCAGCTTGGGTTCAAGCTCGCAGGGGAATCAGCCCCAGCATTTT.

V usage is TRBV29-1 and J usage is TRBJ2-7; 9 nucleotides match TRBD2. V lost 7 bases to trimming and J lost 2 bases; unmatched junction nucleotides: 6. This CDR3 is built from 13 residues. Germline CDR1 and CDR2: SQVTM and ANQGSEA. CDR3 residues: CSASGGPPYEQYF. CDR3 DNA: TGCAGCGCAAGCGGGGGGCCCCCCTACGAGCAGTACTTC.

This rearrangement joins TRBV12-3 or TRBV12-4 to TRBJ1-1; no clear D. CDR3 length equals 14 residues. Trimming removed 1 base from V and 5 bases from J, with 11 bases in between. The CDR3 loop is CASSLGGGTTEAFF. DNA for the CDR3: TGTGCCAGCAGTTTAGGGGGAGGAACGACTGAAGCTTTCTTT.

The chain employs TRBV7-2 and TRBJ1-4; TRBD1 aligns across 10 bases. V dropped 4 bases and J dropped 11; count of bases not matched to a gene: 10. This CDR3 comprises 15 residues. Germline values: CDR1 SGHTA, CDR2 FQGNSA. CDR3 sequence reads: CASSSPGTGVSKLFF. The CDR3 DNA reads as TGTGCCAGCAGCTCACCTGGGACAGGGGTATCGAAACTGTTTTTT.

The rearrangement uses TRBV10-3 and TRBJ1-6, with 7 bases that match TRBD1. The CDR3 runs to 15 residues. V was clipped by 0 bases and J by 4 bases; unmatched bases: 0. The germline V gene has CDR1 ENHRY and CDR2 SYGVKD. In DNA form, the CDR3 reads TGTGCCATCAGTGAGTCGACAGGGTATAATTCACCCCTCCACTTT. It is translated as CAISESTGYNSPLHF.

This sequence joins TRBV11-2 and TRBJ1-2, with 10 bases matching TRBD1. V gave up 5 bases and J gave up 1 base; unmatched junction bases: 1. This CDR3 region has 14 residues. CDR1 SGHAT and CDR2 FQNNGV come from the germline V gene. For the CDR3, the DNA is TGTGCCAGCAGCGACAGGGGGCGTAACTATGGCTACACCTTC. Protein product: CASSDRGRNYGYTF. Full variable domain (remainder filled in from reference TRBV11-2 and TRBJ1-2): EAGVAQSPRYKIIEKRQSVAFWCNPISGHATLYWYQQILGQGPKLLIQFQNNGVVDDSQLPKDRFSAERLKGVDSTLKIQPAKLEDSAVYLCASSDRGRNYGYTFGSGTRLTVV.

This clonotype was seen only a few times. The chain recombines TRBV25-1 with TRBJ2-7, with TRBD1 matching 7 bases. The CDR3 extends over 15 amino acids. The V segment lost 6 bases and the J segment 1 base; nucleotides outside the gene matches: 9. Germline loops: CDR1 MGHDK, CDR2 SYGVNS. CDR3 in amino acids: CASRPPGGQSYEQYF. CDR3 DNA: TGTGCCAGCAGACCCCCAGGGGGACAATCCTACGAGCAGTACTTC.

The chain joins TRBV7-9 to TRBJ2-7; 7 nucleotides align to TRBD1. Trimming cost V 10 bases and J 5 bases; bases outside gene matches: 14. The CDR3 is 14 residues long. Germline V gene data show CDR1 as SEHNR and CDR2 as FQNEAQ (reference sequence). The CDR3 sequence: CATRPPQGVHEQYF. In DNA form, the CDR3 reads TGTGCCACCCGACCGCCGCAGGGGGTCCACGAGCAGTACTTC.

A single count supports this clonotype. Being one base from a much bigger clone, this may be a read error. This chain links TRBV7-2 with TRBJ2-7; TRBD1 agrees at 9 bases. CDR3 length: 15 amino acids. Germline V lookup: CDR1 SGHTA, CDR2 FQGNSA. Germline trimming cut 4 bases from V and 5 bases from J; bases unmatched to any gene: 9. This CDR3 is CASSSIGTGFHEQYF. In DNA form, the CDR3 reads TGTGCCAGCAGCTCAATCGGGACAGGGTTCCACGAGCAGTACTTC.

This clonotype was observed many times. The gene calls are TRBV7-9 and TRBJ2-7, with D perhaps matching TRBD2 (6 bases). This CDR3 has 13 residues. V was shortened by 5 bases and J by 1 base, with 9 bases between the two germline ends. Germline lookup yields CDR1 SEHNR and CDR2 FQNEAQ (reference sequence). The CDR3, as DNA: TGTGCCAGCAGCCCGACTAGTTCCTACGAGCAGTACTTC. This gives the protein CASSPTSSYEQYF.

This clonotype was counted a few times. The chain has TRBV6-5 and TRBJ2-7; perhaps TRBD2 as D (7 bases). The germline V gene has CDR1 MNHEY and CDR2 SVGAGI. The CDR3 consists of 14 residues. V lost 5 bases to trimming and J lost 5 bases, with 16 bases between them. CDR3 amino acids: CASSDQGRGDEQYF. CDR3 bases: TGTGCCAGCAGTGATCAGGGGAGGGGAGACGAGCAGTACTTC.

At least ten counts were recorded for this clonotype. The chain couples TRBV10-3 to TRBJ1-1; unclear D gene. The CDR3 spans 13 residues. The V end lost 4 bases, the J end lost 7 bases, and 13 bases lay between the germline ends. From germline, CDR1 is ENHRY and CDR2 SYGVKD. The DNA of the CDR3 is TGTGCCATCAGTGGACCCCGGCGTGGTGAAGCTTTCTTT. This gives the protein CAISGPRRGEAFF.

A note on this clonotype: With a much larger clone just one base away, this may be a read error. The chain has TRBV6-6 and TRBJ2-7, with 7 bases aligning to TRBD2. V trimming: 6 bases; J trimming: 7 bases; junction bases outside the gene matches: 6. This CDR3 has 12 amino acids. CDR1 MNHNY and CDR2 SVGAGI come from the germline V gene (reference sequence). The DNA for the CDR3 is TGTGCCAGCAGGGGAGGGGAAGGAGAGCAGTACTTC. Residues: CASRGGEGEQYF.

This clonotype was recorded a few times. The chain combines TRBV12-3 or TRBV12-4 with TRBJ2-5; D call uncertain. The CDR3 sequence is 11 residues long. CDR3 region: CASRTESTQYF. In nucleotides, the CDR3 is TGTGCTAGCCGCACCGAATCGACCCAGTACTTC.

Comments on this clonotype: At one of its ends the junction is not consistent with the germline gene, which may arise from a read error. The rearrangement joins TRBV2 to TRBJ1-5; tentative D call: TRBD1 (6 bases). This CDR3 has 14 residues. Germline V lookup: CDR1 SNHLY, CDR2 FYNNEI. The DNA for the CDR3 is TGTGCCGGCAGTTCGGACAGTCTCAGCCAGCCCCAGCATTTT. Protein: CAGSSDSLSQPQHF.

This chain's CDR3 is CASSQVTQNTEAFF. The CDR3, as DNA: TGCGCCAGCAGCCAGGTTACTCAGAACACTGAAGCTTTCTTT. The genes are TRBV5-1 and TRBJ1-1, with no clear D. The germline CDR1 and CDR2 sequences are SGHRS and YFSETQ. Trimming removed 4 bases from V and 1 base from J, with 11 bases in between. The CDR3 has 14 amino acids.

This clonotype came up many times. This chain uses TRBV19 with TRBJ1-1; no reliable D call. The V gene lost 1 base and the J gene lost 1 base, with 4 bases spanning the gap. Germline loops: CDR1 LNHDA, CDR2 SQIVND (reference sequence). The CDR3 is made up of 13 amino acids. The CDR3 bases are TGTGCCAGTAGTATAGGGGAGAACACTGAAGCTTTCTTT. As protein: CASSIGENTEAFF.

The J gene is TRBJ1-5, the V gene TRBV20-1, with D possibly TRBD1 on 5 matching bases. Germline loops: CDR1 DFQATT, CDR2 SNEGSKA (reference sequence). The CDR3 is 13 amino acids. V gave up 4 bases and J gave up 7 bases, with 14 bases separating them. The CDR3 region is CSATGRSRQPQHF. In DNA, the CDR3 is TGCAGTGCTACAGGGCGAAGCAGGCAGCCCCAGCATTTT.

As regards this clonotype: A much larger clonotype is one base distant, so this may be a read error. The V gene is TRBV7-8, the J gene TRBJ2-5, with a weak D call TRBD2 (6 bases). Trimming pared 1 base from V and 9 bases from J, leaving 21 bases between. The length of the CDR3 is 16 residues. Germline loops: CDR1 SGHVS, CDR2 FQNEAQ. For the CDR3, the DNA is TGTGCCAGCAGCTTAGGGCGGGGACGCCAGTGGGAGGCCCAGTACTTC. Its translation is CASSLGRGRQWEAQYF.

This clonotype was detected ten times or more. The rearrangement joins TRBV14 to TRBJ2-5; a possible D gene is TRBD2 (6 bases). With 4 bases removed from V and 7 bases from J, the gap between germline ends came to 13 bases. The germline V gene has CDR1 SGHDN and CDR2 FVKESK. This CDR3 region has 13 residues. CDR3 DNA sequence: TGTGCCAGCAGCCCGGGCCTCGGGGGGACCCAGTACTTC. Protein product: CASSPGLGGTQYF. The variable domain in full, with the rest retrieved from reference TRBV14 and TRBJ2-5, is EAGVTQFPSHSVIEKGQTVTLRCDPISGHDNLYWYRRVMGKEIKFLLHFVKESKQDESGMPNNRFLAERTGGTYSTLKVQPAELEDSGVYFCASSPGLGGTQYFGPGTRLLVL.

This clonotype was counted only a few times. J is TRBJ2-2 and V is TRBV7-3; D perhaps matches TRBD1 (6 bases). Trimming took 2 bases from V and 1 from J, leaving 14 bases between them. Germline loops: CDR1 SGHTA, CDR2 FQGTGA. This CDR3 is 17 amino acids long. In nucleotides, the CDR3 is TGTGCCAGCAGCTTAGGATTCGGCAGGGGGAACACCGGGGAGCTGTTTTTT. It specifies CASSLGFGRGNTGELFF.

The sample holds a few counts of this clonotype. V gene TRBV7-9 combines with J gene TRBJ1-5, with D tentatively TRBD1 (6 bases). Trimming took 1 base from V and 0 from J, leaving 16 bases between them. CDR3 length equals 18 residues. CDR1 and CDR2 (germline): SEHNR, FQNEAQ (reference sequence). The DNA of the CDR3 is TGTGCCAGCAGCTTAGGTAGGGGGTTGGGGGATAGCAATCAGCCCCAGCATTTT. Translated: CASSLGRGLGDSNQPQHF.

Notes on this clonotype: The CDR3 does not close with the conserved phenylalanine or tryptophan, likely indicating a read error. The rearrangement links TRBV20-1 to TRBJ2-5; D is ambiguous. The CDR3 runs 12 residues. V was trimmed by 3 bases and J by 4 bases, leaving 9 bases between them. Germline CDR1 reads DFQATT; CDR2 reads SNEGSKA (reference sequence). CDR3 bases: TGCAGTGCTAGGGACCGCACAGAGACCCAGTACCTC. This encodes CSARDRTETQYL.

V and J are TRBV19 and TRBJ1-5; weak D call: TRBD1 (5 bases). Germline-derived CDR1 and CDR2 are LNHDA and SQIVND (reference sequence). This CDR3 has 14 residues. V dropped 9 bases and J dropped 5 bases, with 17 bases sitting between them. The CDR3 region has the DNA TGTGCCAGCAGTTACCCCAGGGTGGATCAGCCCCAGCATTTT. Protein product: CASSYPRVDQPQHF.

The chain couples TRBV7-9 to TRBJ1-4; D unresolved. CDR3 size: 14 residues. The ends were cut back, 1 base at V and 15 bases at J, with 18 bases in the middle. Germline assignment: CDR1 SEHNR and CDR2 FQNEAQ (reference sequence). As DNA, the CDR3 is TGTGCCAGCAGCTTAGAAGGTCCAGACCCAAGGGTGTTTTTT. This encodes CASSLEGPDPRVFF.

At least ten counts were recorded for this clonotype. The J gene is TRBJ2-7, the V gene TRBV12-3 or TRBV12-4; possibly TRBD1 for D (5 bases). The CDR3 is 14 amino acids. Trimming removed 2 bases at V and 3 bases at J, with 11 bases between. As DNA, the CDR3 is TGTGCCAGCAGTTTACCAGGGAACGTCTACGAGCAGTACTTC. Translation: CASSLPGNVYEQYF.

This clonotype was seen just once. The chain links TRBV6-2 or TRBV6-3 to TRBJ2-5; 7 bases fit TRBD2. Germline V gene sequence: CDR1 MNHEY, CDR2 SVGEGT. There are 14 residues in the CDR3. With 5 bases clipped from V and 6 bases from J, the junction kept 9 bases outside the gene matches. DNA of the CDR3: TGTGCCAGCAGTGGGAGGGGTTCTCAGCAGACCCAGTACTTC. It translates to CASSGRGSQQTQYF.

This clonotype has at least ten counts. This chain joins TRBV7-4 and TRBJ1-6; weak D call: TRBD1 (6 bases). Trimming took 3 bases from V and 4 from J, leaving 13 bases between them. CDR3 length: 16 residues. The germline CDR1 and CDR2 sequences are SGHVT and SQSDAQ. CDR3 in amino acids: CASSFQGQAYNSPLHF. The CDR3 DNA follows: TGTGCCAGCAGCTTCCAGGGGCAGGCTTATAATTCACCCCTCCACTTT.

V gene TRBV5-1 combines with J gene TRBJ1-1; 7 bases are a match to TRBD1. Germline assignment: CDR1 SGHRS and CDR2 YFSETQ. Trimming took 0 bases from V and 0 from J; bases not matched to a gene: 5. The CDR3 is made up of 16 amino acids. Written as DNA, the CDR3 is TGCGCCAGCAGCTTGGAGACAGGGAGCGTGAACACTGAAGCTTTCTTT. This encodes CASSLETGSVNTEAFF.

This clonotype was recorded many times. The chain recombines TRBV25-1 with TRBJ1-1, with a possible D match to TRBD1 (6 bases). Germline CDR1 reads MGHDK; CDR2 reads SYGVNS. The CDR3 contains 20 residues. Trimming removed 0 bases from V and 3 bases from J, with 26 bases in between. CDR3 sequence reads: CASSEYFFPEDSLSDTEAFF. The CDR3 DNA is TGTGCCAGCAGTGAATATTTCTTCCCAGAGGACAGCTTATCCGACACTGAAGCTTTCTTT.